Following are 22 T cell receptor beta chains from one sample sequenced in a study of PD-1 blockade in mismatch repair-deficient tumors. Clones were read by immunoSEQ multiplex PCR, and TCRdb kept only the in-frame ones, dropping some. The table records 95,000 to 150,000 clones, more than 85% of them present only once. The sequenced sample was peripheral blood, obtained 44 weeks after starting pembrolizumab. The receptors shown here come from an adult with mismatch repair-deficient cancer.

V gene TRBV5-4 combines with J gene TRBJ2-7; TRBD2 might be the D (6 bases). Looked up from germline, CDR1 is SGHNT and CDR2 is YYREEE (reference sequence). The CDR3 has 13 amino acids. Trimming took off 2 bases at V and 0 bases at J, with 6 bases between the two ends. The CDR3 DNA reads TGTGCCAGCAGCTTCGGGGGCTCCTACGAGCAGTACTTC. Protein product: CASSFGGSYEQYF.

The chain couples TRBV7-9 to TRBJ2-5, with D possibly TRBD2 on 6 matching bases. The V gene's germline CDR1 is SEHNR and CDR2 FQNEAQ (reference sequence). Trimming took off 11 bases at V and 0 bases at J, with 16 bases between the two ends. This CDR3 has 14 amino acids. The CDR3, as DNA: TGTGCCCCCCCCGAGTGGGGGGACCAAGAGACCCAGTACTTC. Translated, it gives CAPPEWGDQETQYF.

The chain employs TRBV7-6 and TRBJ2-7, with TRBD2 matching 9 bases. The CDR3 loop spans 16 amino acids. CDR1 is SGHVS and CDR2 is FNYEAQ in the germline V gene. With V trimmed by 3 bases and J by 0 bases, 6 bases remained unmatched. CDR3 region: CASSLSSGDSSYEQYF. The CDR3 DNA reads as TGTGCCAGCAGCTTGTCTAGCGGGGATAGCTCCTACGAGCAGTACTTC.

The V call is TRBV5-1, the J call TRBJ2-7; 8 nucleotides line up with TRBD2. The germline V gene encodes CDR1 SGHRS and CDR2 YFSETQ. The CDR3 runs to 20 residues. The junction had 20 bases not matched to a gene; V was cut back by 1 base and J by 2 bases. In DNA form, the CDR3 reads TGCGCCAGCAGCTTGACCCTGACAGGCCTTCCGGGGACTAGTACCTACGAGCAGTACTTC. Translation: CASSLTLTGLPGTSTYEQYF.

The chain has TRBV18 and TRBJ2-7; 7 positions match TRBD1. The J segment lost 3 bases and the V segment lost 5 bases, leaving 7 bases of the junction unmatched. The V gene's germline CDR1 is KGHSH and CDR2 LQKENI. CDR3 length: 14 amino acids. The DNA of the CDR3 is TGTGCCAGCTCATCGTCCCGGGACAGCTACGAGCAGTACTTC. Translated, it gives CASSSSRDSYEQYF.

V usage is TRBV29-1 and J usage is TRBJ1-1; no clear D. V dropped 1 base and J dropped 5 bases, with 8 bases sitting between them. CDR1 is SQVTM and CDR2 is ANQGSEA in the germline V gene. The CDR3 is made up of 12 amino acids. The CDR3 nucleotides are TGCAGCGTTGAAGTCAGGTATACTGAAGCTTTCTTT. This encodes CSVEVRYTEAFF. Combining the CDR3 with reference TRBV29-1 and TRBJ1-1 gives the whole variable domain SAVISQKPSRDICQRGTSLTIQCQVDSQVTMMFWYRQQPGQSLTLIATANQGSEATYESGFVIDKFPISRPNLTFSTLTVSNMSPEDSSIYLCSVEVRYTEAFFGQGTRLTVV.

The count of this clone is one. The chain joins TRBV11-1 to TRBJ2-1; the D gene is possibly TRBD1 (6 bases). Trimming took 5 bases from V and 10 from J, leaving 12 bases between them. Germline assignment: CDR1 SGHAT and CDR2 FQDESV (reference sequence). The CDR3 consists of 12 residues. In nucleotides, the CDR3 is TGTGCCAGCAGCGCTGACAGGAGAGAGCAGTTCTTC. It specifies CASSADRREQFF.

The genes are TRBV6-5 and TRBJ2-1, with 9 bases lining up with TRBD2. This CDR3 is built from 15 residues. The germline V gene has CDR1 MNHEY and CDR2 SVGAGI. The J segment lost 5 bases and the V segment lost 5 bases, leaving 7 bases of the junction unmatched. The CDR3 DNA reads as TGTGCCAGCAGTCGGATAGCGGGAGCGAACAATGAGCAGTTCTTC. Translated, it gives CASSRIAGANNEQFF.

The chain is built from TRBV29-1 and TRBJ2-6; no clear D. This CDR3 region has 14 residues. From germline, CDR1 is SQVTM and CDR2 ANQGSEA. V lost 3 bases, J lost 0 bases, and 6 bases lay in between. CDR3 sequence (DNA): TGCAGCGTTGAGACATACTCTGGGGCCAACGTCCTGACTTTC. Protein: CSVETYSGANVLTF.

The V call is TRBV21-1, the J call TRBJ2-7; the table assigns TRBD2, which was not confirmed against the DNA. TRBV21-1 is an annotated pseudogene. The CDR3 covers 16 residues. CDR3 coding DNA: TGTGCCAGCAGCAAAGTCGGAACTAGCGGGAGTTACGAGCAGTACTTC. Its protein product is CASSKVGTSGSYEQYF.

Comment on this clone: The junction and the germline gene differ at one end; a read error may be behind it. This chain uses TRBV2 with TRBJ1-1; no clear D. Germline loops: CDR1 SNHLY, CDR2 FYNNEI. The CDR3 totals 13 residues. CDR3 region: CASREDILPEAFF. CDR3 bases: TGTGCCAGCAGGGAAGACATTTTGCCTGAAGCTTTCTTT.

The chain carries TRBV14 and TRBJ1-5; 7 positions match TRBD1. Germline V gives CDR1 SGHDN, CDR2 FVKESK. The CDR3 is 13 amino acids. V dropped 6 bases and J dropped 5; count of bases not matched to a gene: 4. CDR3 in DNA: TGTGCCAGCAGACACAGGGGACATCAGCCCCAGCATTTT. Its protein product is CASRHRGHQPQHF.

CDR3 region: CASTYTGGGGELFF. CDR3 nucleotide sequence: TGTGCCAGCACCTACACAGGGGGCGGCGGGGAGCTGTTTTTT. The J gene is TRBJ2-2, the V gene TRBV28; 9 bases line up with TRBD1. Germline-derived CDR1 and CDR2 are MDHEN and SYDVKM. This CDR3 has 14 residues. The junction had 7 bases not matched to a gene; V was cut back by 7 bases and J by 7 bases.

Here the CDR3 DNA reads TGCGCCAGCAGTGTTACGGCGGCCGGGGAGCTGTTTTTT. It specifies CASSVTAAGELFF. The chain uses TRBV10-2 and TRBJ2-2, with D uncertain. In germline, CDR1 is WSHSY, CDR2 SAAADI. This CDR3 is built from 13 residues. V lost 4 bases and J 6 bases, leaving 9 bases between the germline ends.

This clone was detected only a few times. The J gene is TRBJ1-2, the V gene TRBV5-4; D might be TRBD1 (6 bases). Germline CDR1 reads SGHNT; CDR2 reads YYREEE (reference sequence). The CDR3 runs 16 residues. The V end was cut by 4 bases, the J end by 3 bases, with 19 bases between. CDR3 loop: CASSAPGRGADYGYTF. As DNA, the CDR3 is TGTGCCAGCAGCGCCCCCGGGCGGGGGGCGGACTATGGCTACACCTTC. The full variable domain, completed using reference TRBV5-4 and TRBJ1-2, is ETGVTQSPTHLIKTRGQQVTLRCSSQSGHNTVSWYQQALGQGPQFIFQYYREEENGRGNFPPRFSGLQFPNYSSELNVNALELDDSALYLCASSAPGRGADYGYTFGSGTRLTVV.

The chain combines TRBV13 with TRBJ2-7, with D possibly TRBD1 on 5 matching bases. The germline gives CDR1 PRHDT, CDR2 FYEKMQ (reference sequence). The CDR3 has 13 residues. Trimming shortened V by 6 bases and J by 9 bases, and 18 bases separated the two germline ends. CDR3 nucleotide sequence: TGTGCCAGCAGTAATACCACAGGCGTAGGGCAGTACTTC. Protein sequence: CASSNTTGVGQYF.

The V gene is TRBV29-1, the J gene TRBJ2-1; possibly TRBD2 for D (6 bases). The CDR3 loop spans 19 amino acids. V was clipped by 0 bases and J by 0 bases, with 21 bases between them. Germline V gives CDR1 SQVTM, CDR2 ANQGSEA. CDR3 residues: CSVEDHGGRGFGSYNEQFF. CDR3 in DNA: TGCAGCGTTGAAGATCATGGGGGGAGAGGATTTGGCTCCTACAATGAGCAGTTCTTC.

The V call is TRBV4-2, the J call TRBJ2-2; perhaps TRBD1 as D (5 bases). CDR3 length: 17 residues. Between the trimmed V and J ends, which lost 8 bases and 1 base, there was a span of 20 bases. The germline V gene encodes CDR1 LGHNA and CDR2 YNFKEQ. The CDR3 protein is CASSTPDSTVNTGELFF. The CDR3 nucleotides are TGTGCCAGCTCTACCCCGGATTCGACAGTGAACACCGGGGAGCTGTTTTTT.

V is TRBV4-1 and J is TRBJ1-5; 7 nucleotides agree with TRBD1. The CDR3 is made up of 14 amino acids. V lost 4 bases to trimming and J lost 4 bases; unmatched junction nucleotides: 4. Looked up from germline, CDR1 is MGHRA and CDR2 is YSYEKL. The CDR3 spells CASSPLTGNQPQHF. CDR3 nucleotides: TGCGCCAGCAGCCCCTTGACAGGGAATCAGCCCCAGCATTTT.

V and J are TRBV6-5 and TRBJ2-7; 12 nucleotides match TRBD2. The CDR3 is 16 residues long. Per the germline V gene, CDR1 is MNHEY and CDR2 is SVGAGI. V dropped 4 bases and J dropped 0; count of bases not matched to a gene: 4. CDR3 loop: CASSLTSGRYSYEQYF. In DNA form, the CDR3 reads TGTGCCAGCAGTTTAACTAGCGGGAGGTACTCCTACGAGCAGTACTTC.

The rearrangement uses TRBV4-2 and TRBJ2-7; D unresolved. With 1 base removed from V and 4 bases from J, the gap between germline ends came to 11 bases. This CDR3 comprises 14 residues. CDR1 and CDR2 from the germline V gene are LGHNA and YNFKEQ. CDR3 residues: CASSQVASEYEQYF. The CDR3 DNA sequence: TGTGCCAGCAGCCAAGTGGCGTCGGAGTACGAGCAGTACTTC.

A few counts support this clone. The chain carries TRBV11-2 and TRBJ1-2; D might be TRBD1 (5 bases). This CDR3 has 14 amino acids. Trimming removed 5 bases at V and 4 bases at J, with 14 bases between. Germline CDR1 and CDR2: SGHAT and FQNNGV. The CDR3 DNA reads as TGTGCCAGCAGCCTCTCGGGGGGGAGCTATGGCTACACCTTC. Translation: CASSLSGGSYGYTF.